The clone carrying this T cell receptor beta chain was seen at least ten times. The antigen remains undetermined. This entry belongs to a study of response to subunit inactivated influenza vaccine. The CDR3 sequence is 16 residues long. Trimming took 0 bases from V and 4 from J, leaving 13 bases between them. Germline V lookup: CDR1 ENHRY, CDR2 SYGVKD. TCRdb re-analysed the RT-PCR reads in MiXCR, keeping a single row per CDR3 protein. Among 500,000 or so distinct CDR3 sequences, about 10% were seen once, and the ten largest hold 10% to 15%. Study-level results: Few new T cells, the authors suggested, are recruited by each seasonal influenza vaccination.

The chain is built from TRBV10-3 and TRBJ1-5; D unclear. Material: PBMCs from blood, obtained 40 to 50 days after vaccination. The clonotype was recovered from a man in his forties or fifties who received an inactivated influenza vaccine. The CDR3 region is CAISESVGIGNQPQHF. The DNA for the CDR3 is TGTGCCATCAGTGAGTCGGTGGGTATCGGGAATCAGCCCCAGCATTTT.